This T cell receptor (beta chain) was retrieved from a study of T cell clonality in common variable immunodeficiency. This clone occurred many times. Its antigen is unknown. The CDR3 goes on 3 residues after the read ends, and that part is filled in from the germline J gene. Other nucleotide sequences in the sample specify the same CDR3. Germline-derived CDR1 and CDR2 are SGHRS and YFSETQ. V lost 1 base, J lost 4 bases, and 17 bases stayed unmatched. This CDR3 is built from 20 residues. Whole-study results and caveats: CVID subjects showed higher TCRbeta clonality than healthy controls. Fewer deletions and N-nucleotide insertions were reportedly seen in common variable immunodeficiency TCR beta sequences. CVID subjects shared fewer TCRbeta clones than healthy controls did.

The method was immunoSEQ multiplex PCR; TCRdb's version includes in-frame clones alone and lacks a portion of them. Singletons are absent from the sample, which has some 60,000 clones. This TCR was sampled from a person aged 18 to 75 in good health. The rearrangement uses TRBV5-1 and TRBJ2-7; the match to TRBD2 covers 13 bases. Specimen: peripheral blood mononuclear cells. The CDR3 spells CASSLTPVSSGTSGKYEQYF. The part of the CDR3 DNA that was read is TGCGCCAGCAGCTTGACACCCGTATCTTCCGGGACTAGCGGGAAATACGAG.